This T cell receptor beta chain was profiled in a study of Graves' ophthalmopathy and Graves' hyperthyroidism. Study results and caveats: In predicting ophthalmopathy progression, the model reached about 71% sensitivity and 72.22% specificity.

V lost 1 base to trimming and J lost 1 base, with 6 bases between them. In germline, CDR1 is SGDLS, CDR2 YYNGEE. The CDR3 consists of 14 residues. As to this clonotype: Its matching antigen is unknown.

Newly diagnosed hyperthyroidism donors, aged 18 to 65, duration under 2 months. Amplification of TCR beta CDR3 regions used RNA transcripts. HTBI primers were used in a first-round RT-PCR, which preceded a second-round multiplex PCR. In TCRdb, the multiplex PCR reads were re-called with MiXCR into one record per CDR3 protein. This repertoire shows around 1,200,000 distinct CDR3 sequences, approximately 35% found once; its top ten account for approximately 12%. Sequenced sample: peripheral blood or thyroid tissue (not recorded which). The chain joins TRBV9 to TRBJ1-3; D not certain. The TCR originated in an adult man with Graves' hyperthyroidism. CDR3 bases: TGTGCCAGCAGCGTACGGGGATCTGGAAACACCATATATTTT. It is translated as CASSVRGSGNTIYF.